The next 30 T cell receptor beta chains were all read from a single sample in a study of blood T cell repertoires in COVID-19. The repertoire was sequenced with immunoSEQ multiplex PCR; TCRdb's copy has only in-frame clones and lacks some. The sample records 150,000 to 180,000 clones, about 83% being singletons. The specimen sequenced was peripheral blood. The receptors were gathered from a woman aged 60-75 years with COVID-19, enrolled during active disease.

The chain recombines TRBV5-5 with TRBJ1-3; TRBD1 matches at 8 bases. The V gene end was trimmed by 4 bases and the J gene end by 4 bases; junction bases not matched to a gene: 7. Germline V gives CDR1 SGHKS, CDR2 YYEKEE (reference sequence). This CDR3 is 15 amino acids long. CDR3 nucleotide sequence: TGTGCCAGCAGCGCAAGTGACAGGGGAGGAAACACCATATATTTT. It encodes CASSASDRGGNTIYF. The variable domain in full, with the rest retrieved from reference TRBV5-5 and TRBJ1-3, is DAGVTQSPTHLIKTRGQQVTLRCSPISGHKSVSWYQQVLGQGPQFIFQYYEKEERGRGNFPDRFSARQFPNYSSELNVNALLLGDSALYLCASSASDRGGNTIYFGEGSWLTVV.

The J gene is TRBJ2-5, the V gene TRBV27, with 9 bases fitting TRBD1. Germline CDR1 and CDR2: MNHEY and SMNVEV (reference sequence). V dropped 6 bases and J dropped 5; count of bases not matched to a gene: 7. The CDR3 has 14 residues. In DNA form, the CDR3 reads TGTGCCAGCAGAGGGACAGGGAGGGGGGAGACCCAGTACTTC. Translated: CASRGTGRGETQYF.

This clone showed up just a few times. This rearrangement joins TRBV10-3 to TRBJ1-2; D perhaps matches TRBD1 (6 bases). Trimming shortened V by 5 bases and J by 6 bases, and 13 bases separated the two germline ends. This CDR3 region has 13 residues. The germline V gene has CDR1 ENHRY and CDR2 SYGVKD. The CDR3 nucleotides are TGTGCCATCAGTCAGGGGTTGGGAGATGGCTACACCTTC. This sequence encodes CAISQGLGDGYTF.

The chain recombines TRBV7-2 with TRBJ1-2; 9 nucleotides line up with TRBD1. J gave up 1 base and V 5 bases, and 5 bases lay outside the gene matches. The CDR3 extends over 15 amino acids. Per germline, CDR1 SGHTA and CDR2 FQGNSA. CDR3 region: CASSPPGQGNYGYTF. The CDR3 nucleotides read TGTGCCAGCAGCCCACCGGGACAGGGTAACTATGGCTACACCTTC. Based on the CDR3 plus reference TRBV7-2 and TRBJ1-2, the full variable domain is GAGVSQSPSNKVTEKGKDVELRCDPISGHTALYWYRQSLGQGLEFLIYFQGNSAPDKSGLPSDRFSAERTGGSVSTLTIQRTQQEDSAVYLCASSPPGQGNYGYTFGSGTRLTVV.

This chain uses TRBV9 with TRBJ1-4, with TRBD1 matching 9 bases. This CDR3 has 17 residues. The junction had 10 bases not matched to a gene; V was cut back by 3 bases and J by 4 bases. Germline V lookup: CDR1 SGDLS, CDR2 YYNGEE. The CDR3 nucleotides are TGTGCCAGCAGCGCCCCTGTTCCGGGACAGGGTAATGAAAAACTGTTTTTT. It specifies CASSAPVPGQGNEKLFF.

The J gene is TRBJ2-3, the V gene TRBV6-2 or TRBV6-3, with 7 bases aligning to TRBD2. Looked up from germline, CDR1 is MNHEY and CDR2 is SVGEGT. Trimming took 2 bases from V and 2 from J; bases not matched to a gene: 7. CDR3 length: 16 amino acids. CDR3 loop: CASSYRGTIDTDTQYF. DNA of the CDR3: TGTGCCAGCAGTTACCGCGGGACTATTGACACAGATACGCAGTATTTT.

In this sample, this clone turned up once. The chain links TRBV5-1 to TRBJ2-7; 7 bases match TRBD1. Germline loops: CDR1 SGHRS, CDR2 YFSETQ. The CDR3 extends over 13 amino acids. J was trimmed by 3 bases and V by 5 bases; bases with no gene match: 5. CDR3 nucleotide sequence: TGCGCCAGCAGTCTAAACAGGGGCTACGAGCAGTACGTC. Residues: CASSLNRGYEQYV.

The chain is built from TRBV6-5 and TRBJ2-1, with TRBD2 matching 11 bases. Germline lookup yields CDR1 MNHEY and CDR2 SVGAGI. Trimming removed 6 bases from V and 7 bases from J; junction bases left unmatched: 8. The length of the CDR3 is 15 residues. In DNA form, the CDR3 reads TGTGCCAGCAGCCTGACTAGCGGGGCTTTTAATGAGCAGTTCTTC. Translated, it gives CASSLTSGAFNEQFF.

The CDR3 coding sequence is TGTGCCAGTACCTCGACAGGGAGAAGCAATCAGCCCCAGCATTTT. Encoded protein: CASTSTGRSNQPQHF. V is TRBV19 and J is TRBJ1-5, with TRBD1 matching 7 bases. With V trimmed by 7 bases and J by 1 base, 7 bases remained unmatched. The CDR3 runs to 15 residues. Germline lookup yields CDR1 LNHDA and CDR2 SQIVND (reference sequence). The whole variable domain, filled in from reference TRBV19 and TRBJ1-5, reads DGGITQSPKYLFRKEGQNVTLSCEQNLNHDAMYWYRQDPGQGLRLIYYSQIVNDFQKGDIAEGYSVSREKKESFPLTVTSAQKNPTAFYLCASTSTGRSNQPQHFGDGTRLSIL.

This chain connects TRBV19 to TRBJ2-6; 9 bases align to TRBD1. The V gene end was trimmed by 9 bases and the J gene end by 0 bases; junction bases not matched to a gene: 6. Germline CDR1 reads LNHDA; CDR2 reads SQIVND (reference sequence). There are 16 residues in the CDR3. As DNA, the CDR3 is TGTGCCAGCCTGGGACAGGGCTACTCTGGGGCCAACGTCCTGACTTTC. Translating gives CASLGQGYSGANVLTF.

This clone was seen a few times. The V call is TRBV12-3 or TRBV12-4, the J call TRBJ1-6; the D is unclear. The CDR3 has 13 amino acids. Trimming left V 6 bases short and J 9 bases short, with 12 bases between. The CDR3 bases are TGTGCCAGCAGCCCTCTACAGAGTTCACCCCTCCACTTT. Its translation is CASSPLQSSPLHF.

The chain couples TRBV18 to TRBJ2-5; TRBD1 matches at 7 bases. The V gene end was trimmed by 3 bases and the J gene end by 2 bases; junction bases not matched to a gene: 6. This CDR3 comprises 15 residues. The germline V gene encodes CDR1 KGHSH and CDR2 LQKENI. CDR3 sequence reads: CASSPLTGVQETQYF. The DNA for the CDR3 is TGTGCCAGCTCACCTCTAACAGGGGTGCAAGAGACCCAGTACTTC.

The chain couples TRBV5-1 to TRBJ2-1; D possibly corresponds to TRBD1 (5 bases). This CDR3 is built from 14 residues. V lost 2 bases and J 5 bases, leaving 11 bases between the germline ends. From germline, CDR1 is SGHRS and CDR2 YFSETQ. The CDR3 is CASSFQGEDNEQFF. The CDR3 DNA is TGCGCCAGCAGCTTCCAGGGCGAGGACAATGAGCAGTTCTTC.

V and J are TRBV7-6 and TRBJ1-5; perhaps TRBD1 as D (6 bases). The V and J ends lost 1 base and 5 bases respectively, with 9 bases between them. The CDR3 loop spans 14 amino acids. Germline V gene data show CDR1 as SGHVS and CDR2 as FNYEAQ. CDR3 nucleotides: TGTGCCAGCAGCTTAGGGGACAACCATCAGCCCCAGCATTTT. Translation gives CASSLGDNHQPQHF. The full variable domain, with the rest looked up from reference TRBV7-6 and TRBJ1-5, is GAGVSQSPRYKVTKRGQDVALRCDPISGHVSLYWYRQALGQGPEFLTYFNYEAQQDKSGLPNDRFSAERPEGSISTLTIQRTEQRDSAMYRCASSLGDNHQPQHFGDGTRLSIL.

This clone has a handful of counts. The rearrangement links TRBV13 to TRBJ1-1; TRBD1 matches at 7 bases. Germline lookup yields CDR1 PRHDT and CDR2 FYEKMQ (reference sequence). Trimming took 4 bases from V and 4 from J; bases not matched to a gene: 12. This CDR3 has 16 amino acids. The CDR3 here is CASSSYLTGELTEAFF. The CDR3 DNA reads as TGTGCCAGCAGCTCCTACCTCACAGGGGAACTCACTGAAGCTTTCTTT. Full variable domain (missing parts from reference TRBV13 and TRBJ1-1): AAGVIQSPRHLIKEKRETATLKCYPIPRHDTVYWYQQGPGQDPQFLISFYEKMQSDKGSIPDRFSAQQFSDYHSELNMSSLELGDSALYFCASSSYLTGELTEAFFGQGTRLTVV.

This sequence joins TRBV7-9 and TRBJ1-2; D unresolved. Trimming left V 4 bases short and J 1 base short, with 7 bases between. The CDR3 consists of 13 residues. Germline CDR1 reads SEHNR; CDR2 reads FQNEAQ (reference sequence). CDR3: CASSSFSNYGYTF. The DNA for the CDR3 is TGTGCCAGCAGCTCCTTTAGTAACTATGGCTACACCTTC.

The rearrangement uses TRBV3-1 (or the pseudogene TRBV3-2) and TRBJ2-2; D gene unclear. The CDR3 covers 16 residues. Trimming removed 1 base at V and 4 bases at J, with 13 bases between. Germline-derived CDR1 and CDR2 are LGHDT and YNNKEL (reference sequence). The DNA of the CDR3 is TGTGCCAGCAGCCAAGTCTCCCTGAGGAGCACCGGGGAGCTGTTTTTT. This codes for CASSQVSLRSTGELFF.

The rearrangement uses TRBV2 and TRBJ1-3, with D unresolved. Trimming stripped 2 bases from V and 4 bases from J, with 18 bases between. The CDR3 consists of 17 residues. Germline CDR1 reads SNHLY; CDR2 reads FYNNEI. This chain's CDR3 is CASSELPAATLGNTIYF. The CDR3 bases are TGTGCCAGCAGTGAATTGCCAGCAGCGACCCTAGGAAACACCATATATTTT. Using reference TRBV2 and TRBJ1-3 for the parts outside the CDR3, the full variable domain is EPEVTQTPSHQVTQMGQEVILRCVPISNHLYFYWYRQILGQKVEFLVSFYNNEISEKSEIFDDQFSVERPDGSNFTLKIRSTKLEDSAMYFCASSELPAATLGNTIYFGEGSWLTVV.

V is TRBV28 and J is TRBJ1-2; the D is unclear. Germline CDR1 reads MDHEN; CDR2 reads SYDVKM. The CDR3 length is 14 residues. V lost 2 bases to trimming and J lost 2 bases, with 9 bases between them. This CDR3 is CASSLSRVNYGYTF. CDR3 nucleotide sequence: TGTGCCAGCAGTTTAAGTAGAGTCAACTATGGCTACACCTTC.

This CDR3 reads CASSQAGQAIDEQYV. CDR3 sequence (DNA): TGTGCCAGCAGCCAAGCGGGACAGGCGATCGACGAGCAGTACGTC. The gene calls are TRBV3-1 (or the pseudogene TRBV3-2) and TRBJ2-7; 8 bases map to TRBD1. The ends lost 1 base at V and 5 bases at J; junction bases unmatched: 7. This CDR3 has 15 amino acids. Germline CDR1 reads LGHDT; CDR2 reads YNNKEL (reference sequence).

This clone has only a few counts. CDR3 nucleotide sequence: TGCGCCAGCAGCTTGGCCACAGGGGACGCTAACTATGGCTACACCTTC. It encodes CASSLATGDANYGYTF. The chain links TRBV5-1 to TRBJ1-2; 7 bases align to TRBD1. This CDR3 region has 16 residues. Germline V gene sequence: CDR1 SGHRS, CDR2 YFSETQ. Trimming removed 0 bases from V and 0 bases from J; junction bases left unmatched: 5.

For the CDR3, the DNA is TGTGCCAGCAGTTACCCCCTTGCGGGCAATCAGCCCCAGCATTTT. Translating it yields CASSYPLAGNQPQHF. The V gene is TRBV6-2 or TRBV6-3, the J gene TRBJ1-5; D remains unclear. This CDR3 has 15 residues. The V gene's germline CDR1 is MNHEY and CDR2 SVGEGT. V lost 2 bases and J 2 bases, leaving 10 bases between the germline ends.

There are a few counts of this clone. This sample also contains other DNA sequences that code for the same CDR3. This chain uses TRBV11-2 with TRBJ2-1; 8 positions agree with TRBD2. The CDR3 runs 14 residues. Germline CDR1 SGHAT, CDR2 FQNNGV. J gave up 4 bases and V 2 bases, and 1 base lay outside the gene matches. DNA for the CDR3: TGTGCCAGCAGCTTAAGCGGGAGTTACAATGAGCAGTTCTTC. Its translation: CASSLSGSYNEQFF.

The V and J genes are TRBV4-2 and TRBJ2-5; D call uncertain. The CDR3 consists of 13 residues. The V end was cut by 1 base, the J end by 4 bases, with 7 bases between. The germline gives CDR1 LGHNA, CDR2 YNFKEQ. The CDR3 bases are TGTGCCAGCAGCCAAGTGCGAGGAGAGACCCAGTACTTC. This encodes CASSQVRGETQYF.

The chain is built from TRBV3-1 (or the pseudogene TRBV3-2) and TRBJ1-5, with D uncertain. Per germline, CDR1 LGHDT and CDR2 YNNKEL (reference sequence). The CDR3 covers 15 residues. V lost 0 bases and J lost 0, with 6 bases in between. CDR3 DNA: TGTGCCAGCAGCCAAGAGGGCAGTAGCAATCAGCCCCAGCATTTT. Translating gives CASSQEGSSNQPQHF.

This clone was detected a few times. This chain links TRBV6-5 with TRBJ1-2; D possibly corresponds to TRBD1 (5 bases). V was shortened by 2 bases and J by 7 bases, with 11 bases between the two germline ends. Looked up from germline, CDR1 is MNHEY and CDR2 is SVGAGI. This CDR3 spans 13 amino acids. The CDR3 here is CASSYGGRGGYTF. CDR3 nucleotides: TGTGCCAGCAGTTACGGGGGGAGGGGTGGCTACACCTTC.

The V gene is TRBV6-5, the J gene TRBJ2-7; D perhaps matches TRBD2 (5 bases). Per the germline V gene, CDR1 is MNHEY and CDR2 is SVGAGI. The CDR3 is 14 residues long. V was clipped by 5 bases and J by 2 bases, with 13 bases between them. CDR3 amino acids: CASSTGLGAYEQYV. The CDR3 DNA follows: TGTGCCAGCAGTACGGGGTTAGGAGCCTACGAGCAGTACGTC.

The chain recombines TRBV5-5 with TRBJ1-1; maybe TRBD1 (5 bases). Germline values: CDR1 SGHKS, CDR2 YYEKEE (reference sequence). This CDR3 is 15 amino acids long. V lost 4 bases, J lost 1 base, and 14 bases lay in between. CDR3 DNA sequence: TGTGCCAGCAGCCCGGGGGGGAGAAGGAACACTGAAGCTTTCTTT. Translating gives CASSPGGRRNTEAFF. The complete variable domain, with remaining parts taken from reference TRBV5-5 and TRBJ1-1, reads DAGVTQSPTHLIKTRGQQVTLRCSPISGHKSVSWYQQVLGQGPQFIFQYYEKEERGRGNFPDRFSARQFPNYSSELNVNALLLGDSALYLCASSPGGRRNTEAFFGQGTRLTVV.

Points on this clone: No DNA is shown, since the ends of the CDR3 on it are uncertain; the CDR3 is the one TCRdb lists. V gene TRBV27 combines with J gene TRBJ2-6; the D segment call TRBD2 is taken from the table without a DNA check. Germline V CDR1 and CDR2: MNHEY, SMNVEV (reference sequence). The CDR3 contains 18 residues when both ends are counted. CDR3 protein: CASSSSTGGVSGANVLTF.

The CDR3 here is CASSEVSYSSYNEQFF. In DNA form, the CDR3 reads TGCGCCAGCAGTGAAGTTAGCTATAGCTCCTACAATGAGCAGTTCTTC. The chain combines TRBV10-2 with TRBJ2-1; D not certain. V lost 3 bases and J lost 0, with 12 bases in between. The V gene's germline CDR1 is WSHSY and CDR2 SAAADI. The CDR3 runs to 16 residues.